Each of the 27 T cell receptor beta chains below was sequenced from the same sample in a study of blood T cells in healthy people across ages. Then a second PCR, running roughly 7 to 11 cycles, was carried out with a sample-barcoded 5' primer and a J-beta primer mix. From the 5' RACE reads, TCRdb called clonotypes with MiXCR, one entry per CDR3 protein. Of about 1.5 million distinct CDR3 sequences listed, roughly two fifths are singletons. The sample consisted of blood. The receptors were gathered from a woman aged 18-29 years in good health.

This chain joins TRBV9 and TRBJ2-7, with TRBD2 matching over 10 bases. The V gene end was trimmed by 7 bases and the J gene end by 9 bases; junction bases not matched to a gene: 10. The CDR3 extends over 13 amino acids. CDR1 and CDR2 from the germline V gene are SGDLS and YYNGEE. The CDR3 here is CASGTSGEQGQYF. The CDR3 coding sequence is TGTGCCAGCGGTACTAGCGGGGAACAGGGGCAGTACTTC.

V gene TRBV29-1 combines with J gene TRBJ2-5; 8 positions agree with TRBD2. Germline V gives CDR1 SQVTM, CDR2 ANQGSEA. CDR3 size: 12 residues. The CDR3 protein is CGVLAVQETQYF. In DNA, the CDR3 is TGCGGAGTACTAGCGGTCCAAGAGACCCAGTACTTC.

The chain is built from TRBV3-1 and TRBJ2-3, with a possible D match to TRBD2 (6 bases). V shed 0 bases and J shed 5 bases, with 12 bases lying between them. The CDR3 consists of 15 residues. The germline CDR1 and CDR2 sequences are LGHDT and YNNKEL (reference sequence). This chain's CDR3 is CASSQELTRRDTQYF. CDR3 in DNA: TGTGCCAGCAGCCAAGAACTGACTAGAAGAGATACGCAGTATTTT.

The chain employs TRBV14 and TRBJ2-1; 8 bases line up with TRBD2. The germline V gene encodes CDR1 SGHDN and CDR2 FVKESK. V was pared by 1 base and J by 7 bases, with 6 bases of the junction left unmatched. This CDR3 contains 15 residues. The CDR3 DNA reads TGTGCCAGCAGCCAAGTTGCGGGAGGTTCGAATGAGCAGTTCTTC. Translated: CASSQVAGGSNEQFF.

A note on this clonotype: One end of the junction does not line up with germline, which may come from a read error. The chain couples TRBV7-7 to TRBJ2-5; 7 nucleotides match TRBD1. The germline V gene encodes CDR1 SSHAT and CDR2 FNYEAQ (reference sequence). The CDR3 is made up of 14 amino acids. The CDR3 DNA sequence: TGTGCTAGCAGCTCTACAGGGGTACAAGAGACCCAGTACTTC. Protein: CASSSTGVQETQYF.

This clonotype was found a few times. The J gene is TRBJ2-7, the V gene TRBV9; 8 bases fit TRBD2. The CDR3 is 15 residues long. With 4 bases clipped from V and 6 bases from J, the junction kept 12 bases outside the gene matches. Looked up from germline, CDR1 is SGDLS and CDR2 is YYNGEE. The CDR3 nucleotides read TGTGCCAGCAGCTTCGCTAGCGGGCCCGGGGGCGAGCAGTACTTC. It codes for CASSFASGPGGEQYF.

This clonotype was found a few times. This rearrangement joins TRBV29-1 to TRBJ2-1, with a possible D match to TRBD2 (6 bases). V lost 4 bases, J lost 13 bases, and 11 bases lay in between. This CDR3 is 10 amino acids long. Germline V gene lookup returns CDR1 SQVTM and CDR2 ANQGSEA. The DNA of the CDR3 is TGCAGCGTTGTTCGGGAGACCCAGTTCTTC. This encodes CSVVRETQFF.

This sequence joins TRBV3-1 and TRBJ2-4; 7 positions match TRBD2. The J call may be faulty, since TRBJ2-5 better matches the DNA end. CDR3 length: 15 residues. Germline loops: CDR1 LGHDT, CDR2 YNNKEL (reference sequence). The DNA of the CDR3 is TGTGCCAGCAGCCAAGAGGGAAGCGGGAAAGAGACCCAGTACTTC. It codes for CASSQEGSGKETQYF.

The CDR3 loop is CASRPRGSMNTEAFF. The CDR3 DNA is TGTGCCAGCAGACCGAGGGGGTCCATGAACACTGAAGCTTTCTTT. J is TRBJ1-1 and V is TRBV9; TRBD1 might be the D (6 bases). Germline V gene data show CDR1 as SGDLS and CDR2 as YYNGEE. V was cut by 5 bases and J by 0 bases, with 14 bases left in between. There are 15 residues in the CDR3.

This sequence joins TRBV19 and TRBJ2-5, with TRBD1 as a possible D gene (5 bases). Gene TRBJ2-7 matches the end of the DNA better, so the J call may be wrong. The germline V gene encodes CDR1 LNHDA and CDR2 SQIVND (reference sequence). CDR3 length: 13 amino acids. DNA for the CDR3: TGTGCCAGTAGTACCCAGGGTTTGGGCGAGCAGTACTTC. Residues: CASSTQGLGEQYF.

This clonotype was recorded a few times. This chain connects TRBV6-5 to TRBJ2-1; D is uncertain. Germline V CDR1 and CDR2: MNHEY, SVGAGI. Trimming left V 5 bases short and J 0 bases short, with 11 bases between. There are 15 residues in the CDR3. This chain's CDR3 is CASSRQMSSYNEQFF. The CDR3 DNA follows: TGTGCCAGCAGTAGGCAGATGAGCTCCTACAATGAGCAGTTCTTC.

This chain joins TRBV7-9 and TRBJ1-4, with D maybe TRBD1 (5 bases). Germline CDR1 and CDR2: SEHNR and FQNEAQ (reference sequence). Trimming took 4 bases from V and 3 from J, leaving 12 bases between them. There are 15 residues in the CDR3. In nucleotides, the CDR3 is TGTGCCAGCAGCTGGGGACGGGGAGCTAATGAAAAACTGTTTTTT. Protein sequence: CASSWGRGANEKLFF.

This clonotype occurred a few times. This chain uses TRBV15 with TRBJ1-1; TRBD1 is a possible D gene (5 bases). There are 15 residues in the CDR3. With 0 bases removed from V and 5 bases from J, the gap between germline ends came to 13 bases. Germline loops: CDR1 LNHNV, CDR2 YYDKDF (reference sequence). The CDR3 loop is CATSRDLQGGTEAFF. The CDR3 coding sequence is TGTGCCACCAGCAGAGATCTGCAGGGTGGGACTGAAGCTTTCTTT.

V usage is TRBV7-3 and J usage is TRBJ2-1, with 9 positions matching TRBD2. V lost 8 bases to trimming and J lost 10 bases; unmatched junction nucleotides: 12. Germline values: CDR1 SGHTA, CDR2 FQGTGA. The CDR3 is made up of 14 amino acids. The CDR3 nucleotides are TGTGCCAGCGGAGGTAGCGGGAGTGGTACGGAGCAGTTCTTC. Translating gives CASGGSGSGTEQFF.

The chain is built from TRBV5-1 and TRBJ2-3; D is perhaps TRBD1 (6 bases). The germline V gene has CDR1 SGHRS and CDR2 YFSETQ. CDR3 length: 17 amino acids. The ends were cut back, 4 bases at V and 0 bases at J, with 18 bases in the middle. CDR3 nucleotides: TGCGCCAGCAGCAAGTATAACGGACAGTTTAGCACAGATACGCAGTATTTT. Its protein product is CASSKYNGQFSTDTQYF.

This rearrangement joins TRBV12-3 or TRBV12-4 to TRBJ1-4; unclear D gene. The V end lost 7 bases, the J end lost 3 bases, and 3 bases lay between the germline ends. The length of the CDR3 is 11 residues. The chain's CDR3 is CASKANEKLFF. The CDR3 nucleotides are TGTGCCAGCAAAGCTAATGAAAAACTGTTTTTT.

This chain connects TRBV7-9 to TRBJ2-1; TRBD1 agrees at 10 bases. The CDR3 sequence is 18 residues long. Trimming removed 3 bases from V and 6 bases from J; junction bases left unmatched: 14. Germline CDR1 is SEHNR and CDR2 is FQNEAQ (reference sequence). The CDR3 is CASSFANRDRGVRNEQFF. CDR3 nucleotides: TGTGCCAGCAGCTTCGCTAACCGGGACAGGGGAGTTCGCAATGAGCAGTTCTTC.

This clonotype was seen only a few times. V gene TRBV7-8 combines with J gene TRBJ1-2; D gene uncertain. Germline assignment: CDR1 SGHVS and CDR2 FQNEAQ. This CDR3 region has 14 residues. The V end lost 1 base, the J end lost 4 bases, and 10 bases lay between the germline ends. In nucleotides, the CDR3 is TGTGCCAGCAGCTTAGGAATGGGGTTCTATGGCTACACCTTC. This codes for CASSLGMGFYGYTF.

The genes are TRBV29-1 and TRBJ2-2; 11 bases map to TRBD1. This CDR3 contains 14 residues. After removal of 6 bases from V and 7 bases from J, the junction contained 7 bases not matched to a gene. Germline V lookup: CDR1 SQVTM, CDR2 ANQGSEA. CDR3 DNA sequence: TGCAGCGTCGCGGACAGGGGGCGTTTCGGGGAGCTGTTTTTT. Its translation is CSVADRGRFGELFF.

This clonotype was picked up a small number of times. The chain carries TRBV6-2 or TRBV6-3 and TRBJ1-2; D is unresolved. CDR3 length: 15 amino acids. The ends were cut back, 0 bases at V and 5 bases at J, with 13 bases in the middle. The germline V gene encodes CDR1 MNHEY and CDR2 SVGEGT. In nucleotides, the CDR3 is TGTGCCAGCAGTTACTCGGGCAGGCCTAGGTATGGCTACACCTTC. It yields the protein CASSYSGRPRYGYTF.

About this clonotype: A much larger clone is a single base away; this may be a read error. The rearrangement links TRBV6-5 to TRBJ2-5; TRBD2 might be the D (5 bases). Germline-derived CDR1 and CDR2 are MNHEY and SVGAGI. V was pared by 7 bases and J by 9 bases, with 18 bases between. The CDR3 is 13 amino acids. For the CDR3, the DNA is TGTGCCAGCATAACCCCTTCTGGGGAGCCCCAGTACTTC. Its protein product is CASITPSGEPQYF.

This clonotype has a handful of counts. The chain joins TRBV7-9 to TRBJ2-7, with D maybe TRBD1 (6 bases). Germline V gives CDR1 SEHNR, CDR2 FQNEAQ (reference sequence). Deletions cut 6 bases from V and 2 bases from J, with 17 bases between. The CDR3 consists of 15 residues. CDR3 loop: CASSYRGDKTYEQYF. The CDR3 nucleotides read TGTGCCAGCAGTTATAGAGGGGACAAAACCTACGAGCAGTACTTC.

This clonotype has a single count. The rearrangement joins TRBV9 to TRBJ2-3, with 7 bases matching TRBD1. The V and J ends lost 3 bases and 0 bases, in that order; junction bases with no gene match: 7. CDR1 is SGDLS, CDR2 YYNGEE, per germline. The CDR3 extends over 16 amino acids. In DNA form, the CDR3 reads TGTGCCAGCAGCGACCCTTGGACAGGAAGCACAGATACGCAGTATTTT. This gives the protein CASSDPWTGSTDTQYF.

This chain joins TRBV5-1 and TRBJ1-4; D is unresolved. Germline CDR1 reads SGHRS; CDR2 reads YFSETQ. The CDR3 totals 14 residues. V shed 0 bases and J shed 4 bases, with 7 bases lying between them. The CDR3 protein is CASSLEEDNEKLFF. CDR3 in DNA: TGCGCCAGCAGCTTGGAGGAGGATAATGAAAAACTGTTTTTT.

The V call is TRBV5-1, the J call TRBJ2-5; a weak D match, TRBD2 (6 bases). The V and J ends lost 2 bases and 11 bases respectively, with 16 bases between them. Germline V lookup: CDR1 SGHRS, CDR2 YFSETQ. CDR3 length: 13 residues. CDR3 DNA: TGCGCCAGCAGCTTACTGGACTACAAGGAGCAGTACTTC. Translating it yields CASSLLDYKEQYF.

The CDR3 DNA reads TGTGCCACCAAAAGGGACCTGGCCGGGGAGCTGTTTTTT. Protein product: CATKRDLAGELFF. The chain is built from TRBV7-9 and TRBJ2-2; TRBD1 or TRBD2 may be the D gene (5 bases each). This CDR3 comprises 13 residues. Germline V lookup: CDR1 SEHNR, CDR2 FQNEAQ (reference sequence). Trimming left V 10 bases short and J 6 bases short, with 15 bases between. The variable domain in full, with the rest retrieved from reference TRBV7-9 and TRBJ2-2, is DTGVSQNPRHKITKRGQNVTFRCDPISEHNRLYWYRQTLGQGPEFLTYFQNEAQLEKSRLLSDRFSAERPKGSFSTLEIQRTEQGDSAMYLCATKRDLAGELFFGEGSRLTVL.

V and J are TRBV9 and TRBJ2-7, with 9 positions matching TRBD2. Germline CDR1 SGDLS, CDR2 YYNGEE. J lost 7 bases, V lost 0 bases, and 5 bases had no gene match. The CDR3 contains 14 residues. As DNA, the CDR3 is TGTGCCAGCAGCGTAGGGCGGCGGGAGGGTGAGCAGTACTTC. Amino acids: CASSVGRREGEQYF.